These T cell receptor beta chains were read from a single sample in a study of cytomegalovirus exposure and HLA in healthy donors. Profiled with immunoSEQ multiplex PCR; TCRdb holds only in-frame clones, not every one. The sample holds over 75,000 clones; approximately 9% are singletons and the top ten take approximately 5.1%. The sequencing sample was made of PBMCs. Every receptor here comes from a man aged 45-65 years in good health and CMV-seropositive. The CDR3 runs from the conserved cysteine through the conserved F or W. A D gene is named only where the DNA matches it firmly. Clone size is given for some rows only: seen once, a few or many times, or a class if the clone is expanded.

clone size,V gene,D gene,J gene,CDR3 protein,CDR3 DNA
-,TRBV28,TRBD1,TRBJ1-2,CASSPLYGTGGDGYTF,TGTGCCAGCAGTCCATTATATGGGACAGGGGGCGATGGCTACACCTTC
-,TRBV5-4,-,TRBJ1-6,CASSEDSLKGSPLHF,TGTGCCAGCAGCGAGGACAGCTTGAAGGGTTCACCCCTCCACTTT
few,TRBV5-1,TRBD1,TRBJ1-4,CASATGTVNEKLFF,TGCGCCAGCGCTACCGGGACAGTTAATGAAAAACTGTTTTTT
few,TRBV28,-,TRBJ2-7,CASTGQRYYEQYF,TGTGCCAGCACCGGACAAAGATACTACGAGCAGTACTTC
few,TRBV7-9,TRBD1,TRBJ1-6,CASSLALGGTGGSNSPLHF,TGTGCCAGCAGCTTAGCGTTGGGAGGGACAGGCGGAAGCAATTCACCCCTCCACTTT
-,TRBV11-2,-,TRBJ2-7,CASSFSGLSSYEQYF,TGTGCCAGCAGCTTTAGCGGTCTAAGCTCCTACGAGCAGTACTTC
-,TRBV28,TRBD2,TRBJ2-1,CASSPGTSGSYNEQFF,TGTGCCAGCAGTCCGGGGACTAGCGGGAGTTACAATGAGCAGTTCTTC
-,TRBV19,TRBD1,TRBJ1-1,CASSQTGMSTEAFF,TGTGCCAGTAGCCAGACAGGGATGAGCACTGAAGCTTTCTTT
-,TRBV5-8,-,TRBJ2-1,CASSLKGRLVVDNEQFF,TGTGCCAGCAGCTTGAAAGGGAGGCTAGTCGTAGACAATGAGCAGTTCTTC
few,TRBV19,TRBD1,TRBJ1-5,CASSRDRDYQPQHF,TGTGCCAGTAGCCGGGACAGGGATTATCAGCCCCAGCATTTT
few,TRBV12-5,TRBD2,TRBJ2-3,CASEASGVDTQYF,TGTGCTAGTGAGGCTAGCGGCGTAGATACGCAGTATTTT